The 29 T cell receptor beta chains presented below share a single source sample, sequenced in a study of T and B cells in COVID-19 patients. TRB rearrangements were amplified by multiplex PCR with BIOMED2 TRB-A/B primers. MiXCR, applied by TCRdb to the multiplex PCR reads, yields one record per CDR3 protein. The sample yields over 950 distinct CDR3 sequences, roughly 22% seen once. TRB was amplified from around 230-520 ng of blood genomic DNA. Sequencing was carried out using blood. The receptors stem from a human donor with active COVID-19.

This clonotype is classed as medium-sized (0.01 to 0.1%). V is TRBV27 and J is TRBJ2-5; TRBD2 aligns across 7 bases. The V and J ends lost 2 bases and 1 base, in that order; junction bases with no gene match: 7. The length of the CDR3 is 16 residues. CDR1 MNHEY and CDR2 SMNVEV come from the germline V gene (reference sequence). The CDR3 DNA follows: TGTGCCAGCAGTTTAGGGCTAGCGGAGCTCCAAGAGACCCAGTACTTC. Amino acids: CASSLGLAELQETQYF.

The chain carries TRBV18 and TRBJ2-3; D is unresolved. The ends were cut back, 2 bases at V and 0 bases at J, with 6 bases in the middle. The length of the CDR3 is 14 residues. Germline V lookup: CDR1 KGHSH, CDR2 LQKENI. Here the CDR3 reads CASSPESSTDTQYF. CDR3 nucleotide sequence: TGTGCCAGCTCACCAGAGTCTAGCACAGATACGCAGTATTTT. The whole variable domain, remainder taken from reference TRBV18 and TRBJ2-3, is NAGVMQNPRHLVRRRGQEARLRCSPMKGHSHVYWYRQLPEEGLKFMVYLQKENIIDESGMPKERFSAEFPKEGPSILRIQQVVRGDSAAYFCASSPESSTDTQYFGPGTRLTVL.

This clonotype is deemed medium-sized. The gene calls are TRBV7-6 and TRBJ1-6; weak D call: TRBD1 (5 bases). Germline lookup yields CDR1 SGHVS and CDR2 FNYEAQ. Trimming cost V 2 bases and J 10 bases, with 18 bases left between them. The CDR3 is 16 amino acids. The CDR3 DNA reads TGTGCCAGCAGCTTAAGGGTTGGGGGTTCAGACTCACCCCTCCACTTT. It codes for CASSLRVGGSDSPLHF.

In this sample, this clonotype is large. The chain combines TRBV12-3 or TRBV12-4 with TRBJ2-7, with TRBD2 as a possible D gene (5 bases). This CDR3 comprises 14 residues. The V end lost 3 bases, the J end lost 4 bases, and 13 bases lay between the germline ends. The CDR3 sequence: CASSLASTMYEQYF. CDR3 DNA sequence: TGTGCCAGCAGTTTGGCTAGCACAATGTACGAGCAGTACTTC.

V gene TRBV5-1 combines with J gene TRBJ1-4; 7 bases align to TRBD1. In germline, CDR1 is SGHRS, CDR2 YFSETQ. The CDR3 has 15 residues. J was trimmed by 5 bases and V by 4 bases; bases with no gene match: 8. The DNA for the CDR3 is TGCGCCAGCAGCCAGGGGACAGTGAAGAATGAAAAACTGTTTTTT. Translation gives CASSQGTVKNEKLFF.

The chain couples TRBV19 to TRBJ1-2; 7 bases match TRBD1. From germline, CDR1 is LNHDA and CDR2 SQIVND (reference sequence). This CDR3 has 15 amino acids. The CDR3 loop is CVSKTGQPDFYGYTF. DNA of the CDR3: TGTGTTAGTAAAACGGGACAGCCAGATTTCTATGGCTACACCTTC.

A few counts support this clonotype. This chain uses TRBV18 with TRBJ2-2, with D possibly matching TRBD2 (5 bases). The V end was cut by 8 bases, the J end by 1 base, with 8 bases between. The length of the CDR3 is 13 residues. Germline V lookup: CDR1 KGHSH, CDR2 LQKENI. The CDR3 DNA sequence: TGTGCCAGCCCACGGGGGAACACCGGGGAGCTGTTTTTT. Translated, it gives CASPRGNTGELFF.

This clonotype is termed medium-sized. The rearrangement links TRBV27 to TRBJ1-5, with unresolved D. The V gene's germline CDR1 is MNHEY and CDR2 SMNVEV (reference sequence). CDR3 length equals 13 residues. The ends were cut back, 3 bases at V and 8 bases at J, with 11 bases in the middle. CDR3 bases: TGTGCCAGCAGTTTTACGGATAGGGAGCCCCAGCATTTT. Its protein product is CASSFTDREPQHF.

This chain uses TRBV4-2 with TRBJ2-1; TRBD2 aligns across 10 bases. J gave up 8 bases and V 0 bases, and 13 bases lay outside the gene matches. CDR3 size: 18 residues. From germline, CDR1 is LGHNA and CDR2 YNFKEQ. The CDR3 region has the DNA TGTGCCAGCAGCCAAGATTTCGCGGCTAGCGGGAGTATAGATGAGCAGTTCTTC. It is translated as CASSQDFAASGSIDEQFF.

Concerning this clonotype itself: It is likely a read error, because the conserved phenylalanine at the end of the CDR3 is missing. The V gene is TRBV15, the J gene TRBJ1-4; no clear D gene. CDR3 length: 12 amino acids. The V gene's germline CDR1 is LNHNV and CDR2 YYDKDF (reference sequence). The ends were cut back, 2 bases at V and 4 bases at J, with 2 bases in the middle. The CDR3, as DNA: TGTGCCACCAGCAGAAATAATGAAAAACTGTTTTCT. Translated: CATSRNNEKLFS.

This clonotype is labeled large. This chain connects TRBV29-1 to TRBJ2-1, with D hard to call. Trimming pared 8 bases from V and 1 base from J, leaving 18 bases between. The germline gives CDR1 SQVTM, CDR2 ANQGSEA. The CDR3 sequence is 15 residues long. Here the CDR3 reads CSLPLSGLSYNEQFF. The CDR3 nucleotides read TGCAGCCTGCCCCTTTCCGGGCTATCCTACAATGAGCAGTTCTTC.

By its share, this clonotype is large (0.1 to 1%). This chain uses TRBV19 with TRBJ2-5; 7 bases match TRBD2. The CDR3 extends over 14 amino acids. Losses at the gene ends were 2 bases for V and 4 bases for J; bases not matched to a gene: 4. The germline V gene has CDR1 LNHDA and CDR2 SQIVND (reference sequence). The CDR3 DNA reads TGTGCCAGTAGTATACGACCGGGAGGAGAGACCCAGTACTTC. Its protein is CASSIRPGGETQYF.

This clonotype is large. The chain links TRBV6-6 to TRBJ1-3, with TRBD1 matching 7 bases. The trim removed 4 bases at V and 8 bases at J, leaving 11 bases unmatched. Looked up from germline, CDR1 is MNHNY and CDR2 is SVGAGI (reference sequence). This CDR3 is 15 amino acids long. The DNA of the CDR3 is TGTGCCAGCAGTTCCCAGACAGGGATTGGGGACACCATATATTTT. It specifies CASSSQTGIGDTIYF.

This clonotype has just a few counts. V is TRBV7-3 and J is TRBJ1-1, with D perhaps TRBD1 (5 bases). The CDR3 totals 14 residues. In germline, CDR1 is SGHTA, CDR2 FQGTGA. V was pared by 5 bases and J by 1 base, with 11 bases between. For the CDR3, the DNA is TGTGCCAGCAGCGCTGCCGGGGGGAACACTGAAGCTTTCTTT. It specifies CASSAAGGNTEAFF.

In its sample, this clonotype ranks as medium-sized (0.01 to 0.1%). The V and J genes are TRBV19 and TRBJ1-5; D might be TRBD1 (6 bases). The CDR3 loop spans 16 amino acids. Trimming cost V 4 bases and J 2 bases, with 15 bases left between them. Per germline, CDR1 LNHDA and CDR2 SQIVND (reference sequence). This CDR3 is CASSRTPTGGNQPQHF. In DNA form, the CDR3 reads TGTGCCAGTAGTAGGACGCCGACAGGCGGCAATCAGCCCCAGCATTTT. Variable domain in full (rest from reference TRBV19 and TRBJ1-5): DGGITQSPKYLFRKEGQNVTLSCEQNLNHDAMYWYRQDPGQGLRLIYYSQIVNDFQKGDIAEGYSVSREKKESFPLTVTSAQKNPTAFYLCASSRTPTGGNQPQHFGDGTRLSIL.

The CDR3 DNA is TGTGCCAGCAGTTACGCCGGGACAGGGCAGTTGGGTCAGCCCCAGCATTTT. Protein sequence: CASSYAGTGQLGQPQHF. The chain uses TRBV6-4 and TRBJ1-5; TRBD1 agrees at 9 bases. V gave up 5 bases and J gave up 6 bases; unmatched junction bases: 14. Germline values: CDR1 MRHNA, CDR2 SNTAGT. The CDR3 is 17 amino acids.

This clonotype is judged large. This sequence joins TRBV30 and TRBJ2-3; 9 bases are a match to TRBD2. Losses at the gene ends were 1 base for V and 9 bases for J; bases not matched to a gene: 11. Germline CDR1 is GTSNPN and CDR2 is SVGIG (reference sequence). This CDR3 is 15 amino acids long. CDR3 in DNA: TGTGCCTGGAGTGAAGGCGCGGGAGGGCCGAAGACGCAGTATTTT. Translated: CAWSEGAGGPKTQYF.

This clonotype qualifies as medium-sized. The rearrangement links TRBV6-5 to TRBJ1-2; weak D call: TRBD1 (5 bases). The CDR3 spans 14 residues. V dropped 2 bases and J dropped 4 bases, with 11 bases sitting between them. Per the germline V gene, CDR1 is MNHEY and CDR2 is SVGAGI. The CDR3 sequence: CASSYRGRSYGYTF. The CDR3 nucleotides read TGTGCCAGCAGTTACAGGGGTCGGAGCTATGGCTACACCTTC.

The rearrangement joins TRBV12-3 or TRBV12-4 to TRBJ1-6; D is possibly TRBD1 (5 bases). The V and J ends lost 2 bases and 10 bases respectively, with 15 bases between them. This CDR3 spans 15 amino acids. CDR3 nucleotide sequence: TGTGCCAGCAGTTTACATGGGGCAAGGGAATCACCCCTCCACTTT. Protein sequence: CASSLHGARESPLHF.

By share of the sample, this clonotype is large. J is TRBJ2-7 and V is TRBV30; TRBD2 matches 8 bases. The junction had 17 bases not matched to a gene; V was cut back by 3 bases and J by 10 bases. From germline, CDR1 is GTSNPN and CDR2 SVGIG (reference sequence). The CDR3 consists of 15 residues. This CDR3 is CAWSVSGSHLLEQYF. CDR3 nucleotide sequence: TGTGCCTGGAGCGTAAGCGGGAGCCACCTCCTTGAACAGTACTTC.

The rearrangement joins TRBV12-3 or TRBV12-4 to TRBJ2-1, with 7 nucleotides matching TRBD1. V shed 7 bases and J 15 bases; nucleotides not matched to a gene: 18. CDR3 length: 14 amino acids. This CDR3 is CASTSQTGAQSRFF. The CDR3 DNA reads TGTGCCAGCACCTCCCAAACAGGGGCGCAATCGCGGTTCTTC.

By its share, this clonotype is medium-sized (0.01 to 0.1%). It is unclear where the CDR3 begins or ends on the DNA, so no DNA is shown, and the CDR3 is as TCRdb lists it. The chain is built from TRBV6-2 or TRBV6-3 and TRBJ1-2. The germline V gene has CDR1 MNHEY and CDR2 SVGEGT. Counting both end residues, the CDR3 totals 21 amino acids. The CDR3 loop is CASLDGGYGYTFLDGGYGYTF.

The chain couples TRBV20-1 to TRBJ2-3; 10 bases align to TRBD1. Germline-derived CDR1 and CDR2 are DFQATT and SNEGSKA (reference sequence). After removal of 0 bases from V and 2 bases from J, the junction contained 5 bases not matched to a gene. The CDR3 has 16 residues. CDR3 sequence (DNA): TGCAGTGCTAGAGATTGGGGACAGGGGCACACAGATACGCAGTATTTT. Encoded protein: CSARDWGQGHTDTQYF.

By its share, this clonotype is large. The chain links TRBV6-5 to TRBJ2-3; a weak D match, TRBD2 (7 bases). The CDR3 loop spans 17 amino acids. V was cut by 0 bases and J by 3 bases, with 16 bases left in between. Germline V CDR1 and CDR2: MNHEY, SVGAGI. The CDR3 region has the DNA TGTGCCAGCAGTTACTCGAGCGTCGGGGGGCCGACAGATACGCAGTATTTT. It yields the protein CASSYSSVGGPTDTQYF.

By frequency in the sample, this clonotype is medium-sized. This rearrangement joins TRBV4-3 to TRBJ2-1; D is undetermined. CDR3 length: 16 residues. CDR1 and CDR2 (germline): LGHNA, YSLEER. Trimming took 0 bases from V and 8 from J, leaving 17 bases between them. The CDR3 sequence is CASSQDRSGGRDEQFF. The DNA for the CDR3 is TGCGCCAGCAGCCAAGATCGGTCCGGTGGACGGGATGAGCAGTTCTTC.

This clonotype is medium-sized. The rearrangement uses TRBV10-3 and TRBJ2-6, with D tentatively TRBD2 (5 bases). Germline V lookup: CDR1 ENHRY, CDR2 SYGVKD. V lost 7 bases and J 0 bases, leaving 19 bases between the germline ends. The CDR3 runs 18 residues. The CDR3 coding sequence is TGTGCCATCATAGGCCCTAGCCCCTTTCACTCTGGGGCCAACGTCCTGACTTTC. It encodes CAIIGPSPFHSGANVLTF.

By proportion, this clonotype is large. The chain recombines TRBV19 with TRBJ2-7, with TRBD1 identical over 8 bases. The J segment lost 2 bases and the V segment lost 3 bases, leaving 6 bases of the junction unmatched. This CDR3 has 15 residues. Germline CDR1 reads LNHDA; CDR2 reads SQIVND (reference sequence). The CDR3 here is CASSIMTGVPYEQYF. CDR3 nucleotide sequence: TGTGCCAGTAGTATTATGACAGGGGTTCCCTACGAGCAGTACTTC.

The V call is TRBV19, the J call TRBJ2-3, with 16 bases identical to TRBD2. This CDR3 comprises 16 residues. With V trimmed by 5 bases and J by 4 bases, 3 bases remained unmatched. Germline CDR1 LNHDA, CDR2 SQIVND (reference sequence). Here the CDR3 DNA reads TGTGCCAGTAGTGCGGGACTAGCGGGAGGGCCAGATACGCAGTATTTT. It specifies CASSAGLAGGPDTQYF.

Relative to its sample, this clonotype is large. The genes are TRBV6-2 or TRBV6-3 and TRBJ2-7; no firm D call. CDR1 is MNHEY, CDR2 SVGEGT, per germline. The V and J ends lost 4 bases and 6 bases respectively, with 13 bases between them. There are 13 residues in the CDR3. The CDR3 nucleotides read TGTGCCAGCAGTTCCAATACTCTCCGCGAGCAGTACTTC. It encodes CASSSNTLREQYF.